This T cell receptor beta chain is from a study of T and B cells in COVID-19 patients. Concerning this clonotype: The target antigen is unknown.

The study, taken as a whole, reports: Exclusive to the recovered cohort were some 2,300 TCR clusters, 30 to 40 of them with low generation probability.

BIOMED2 TRB-A/B primer pools were used in multiplex TRB PCR. One entry per CDR3 protein, called by TCRdb with MiXCR from the multiplex PCR reads. The data show some 13,000 distinct CDR3 sequences, less than 30% seen once. Germline assignment: CDR1 LGHNA and CDR2 YNFKEQ. Trimming took 4 bases from V and 7 from J; bases not matched to a gene: 8. There are 15 residues in the CDR3. Blood genomic DNA input for TRB amplification was about 240-550 ng. The rearrangement links TRBV4-2 to TRBJ1-4, with 8 bases fitting TRBD1. The source of this sequence is a human donor who had recovered from COVID-19. Input material: blood. Here the CDR3 reads CASSRDQGAAEKLFF. The DNA of the CDR3 is TGTGCCAGCAGCCGCGACCAGGGGGCAGCTGAAAAACTGTTTTTT.